These 28 T cell receptor beta chains were all obtained from the same sample, sequenced in a study of radiotherapy plus CTLA-4 blockade in lung cancer. Assay: immunoSEQ multiplex PCR; the TCRdb copy retains only in-frame clones and omits some. Of around 56,000 clones listed, 70% to 85% are singletons. The sequenced sample was peripheral blood, obtained from a patient treated with radiotherapy plus ipilimumab. The receptors come from a human donor with non-small cell lung cancer who had a complete response to radiotherapy plus ipilimumab.

The table lists this clone with a count of one. This chain uses TRBV6-1 with TRBJ1-2; tentatively, D is TRBD1 (5 bases). Trimming cost V 1 base and J 2 bases, with 8 bases left between them. CDR1 is MNHNS, CDR2 SASEGT, per germline. The CDR3 has 14 amino acids. The chain's CDR3 is CASSEGGVNYGYTF. In nucleotides, the CDR3 is TGTGCCAGCAGTGAAGGGGGGGTAAACTATGGCTACACCTTC.

This chain uses TRBV7-2 with TRBJ1-2, with D possibly being TRBD1 (5 bases). Germline loops: CDR1 SGHTA, CDR2 FQGNSA. V was shortened by 1 base and J by 1 base, with 10 bases between the two germline ends. The CDR3 consists of 15 residues. The CDR3 is CASSLGQGDNYGYTF. The CDR3 DNA reads TGTGCCAGCAGCTTAGGGCAGGGTGATAACTATGGCTACACCTTC.

This rearrangement joins TRBV19 to TRBJ2-1; 11 bases fit TRBD1. The CDR3 loop spans 17 amino acids. The V and J ends lost 5 bases and 1 base, in that order; junction bases with no gene match: 7. CDR1 is LNHDA and CDR2 is SQIVND in the germline V gene (reference sequence). The CDR3 DNA is TGTGCCAGTAGTCCCCAAGGACAGGGGGCTTCCTACAATGAGCAGTTCTTC. This codes for CASSPQGQGASYNEQFF.

The rearrangement joins TRBV6-1 to TRBJ2-7, with D maybe TRBD1 (5 bases). The CDR3 sequence is 13 residues long. Germline V gene data show CDR1 as MNHNS and CDR2 as SASEGT. V lost 6 bases and J 2 bases, leaving 11 bases between the germline ends. The CDR3 DNA reads TGTGCCAGCAGCTTGACAGTCACCTACGAGCAGTACGTC. Protein product: CASSLTVTYEQYV.

In its sample, this clone was seen a few times. This chain uses TRBV6-6 with TRBJ1-1; TRBD1 aligns across 9 bases. In germline, CDR1 is MNHNY, CDR2 SVGAGI (reference sequence). V lost 6 bases and J lost 4; bases outside the gene matches: 6. The CDR3 length is 14 residues. This CDR3 is CASRPGTGLTEAFF. CDR3 nucleotides: TGTGCCAGCAGGCCCGGGACAGGGCTCACTGAAGCTTTCTTT.

V and J are TRBV30 and TRBJ2-3, with 7 bases that match TRBD1. With 8 bases clipped from V and 5 bases from J, the junction kept 13 bases outside the gene matches. The germline V gene has CDR1 GTSNPN and CDR2 SVGIG (reference sequence). The CDR3 is 14 residues long. The CDR3 spells CARKGLGGKDTQYF. The CDR3 DNA is TGTGCCCGGAAGGGGTTAGGGGGCAAAGATACGCAGTATTTT.

J is TRBJ2-5 and V is TRBV7-9; D is uncertain. In germline, CDR1 is SEHNR, CDR2 FQNEAQ (reference sequence). This CDR3 has 16 residues. As DNA, the CDR3 is TGTGTTGCTCCTGGCAGGATTCCTTTCCGACAAGAGACCCAGTACTTC. This translates into CVAPGRIPFRQETQYF.

The chain uses TRBV28 and TRBJ1-5, with 9 bases fitting TRBD1. This CDR3 is 15 amino acids long. Germline V gene sequence: CDR1 MDHEN, CDR2 SYDVKM. Germline trimming cut 3 bases from V and 2 bases from J; bases unmatched to any gene: 2. CDR3 DNA sequence: TGTGCCAGCAGTTTGAGGACAGGGGGCAATCAGCCCCAGCATTTT. This translates into CASSLRTGGNQPQHF.

V usage is TRBV6-5 and J usage is TRBJ1-2; D uncertain. CDR3 size: 13 residues. Trimming removed 7 bases at V and 6 bases at J, with 15 bases between. The germline gives CDR1 MNHEY, CDR2 SVGAGI. CDR3 residues: CASIKNGYNGYTF. Written as DNA, the CDR3 is TGTGCCAGCATCAAAAACGGGTATAATGGCTACACCTTC.

The chain combines TRBV10-3 with TRBJ2-7; TRBD1 agrees at 9 bases. J lost 6 bases, V lost 6 bases, and 9 bases had no gene match. CDR3 length: 14 residues. Germline values: CDR1 ENHRY, CDR2 SYGVKD. The CDR3, as DNA: TGTGCCATCAGGGAAATAACGACAGGGGGCGAGCAGTACTTC. It translates to CAIREITTGGEQYF.

The chain combines TRBV9 with TRBJ1-3; D unresolved. Germline V gives CDR1 SGDLS, CDR2 YYNGEE. V lost 0 bases to trimming and J lost 0 bases, with 10 bases between them. The CDR3 sequence is 16 residues long. CDR3 DNA: TGTGCCAGCAGCGTAGAACCAGGAATCTCTGGAAACACCATATATTTT. Translated, it gives CASSVEPGISGNTIYF.

V is TRBV7-2 and J is TRBJ2-2; tentatively, D is TRBD1 (7 bases). Germline CDR1 is SGHTA and CDR2 is FQGNSA. The V end lost 10 bases, the J end lost 0 bases, and 12 bases lay between the germline ends. CDR3 length equals 14 residues. This CDR3 reads CAKRGTANTGELFF. The CDR3 nucleotides are TGTGCCAAACGCGGGACAGCGAACACCGGGGAGCTGTTTTTT.

The chain links TRBV4-1 to TRBJ2-2; 10 nucleotides match TRBD2. J gave up 3 bases and V 4 bases, and 5 bases lay outside the gene matches. Germline CDR1 reads MGHRA; CDR2 reads YSYEKL. The CDR3 is made up of 16 amino acids. This CDR3 reads CASSPETSGDTGELFF. The CDR3 DNA is TGCGCCAGCAGCCCTGAAACTAGCGGGGACACCGGGGAGCTGTTTTTT.

The chain is built from TRBV25-1 and TRBJ1-1, with TRBD1 identical over 7 bases. Germline CDR1 reads MGHDK; CDR2 reads SYGVNS. The CDR3 is 13 residues long. J lost 5 bases, V lost 3 bases, and 3 bases had no gene match. DNA of the CDR3: TGTGCCAGCAGTGAGACAGGGAGGACTGAAGCTTTCTTT. Translated: CASSETGRTEAFF.

This chain connects TRBV7-9 to TRBJ2-2; 10 nucleotides agree with TRBD1. CDR1 is SEHNR, CDR2 FQNEAQ, per germline (reference sequence). The CDR3 is 15 residues long. Losses at the gene ends were 6 bases for V and 7 bases for J; bases not matched to a gene: 8. This CDR3 reads CASSSWTGGNGELFF. CDR3 DNA sequence: TGTGCCAGCAGTTCCTGGACAGGGGGAAACGGGGAGCTGTTTTTT.

V and J are TRBV30 and TRBJ1-3, with D possibly matching TRBD1 (5 bases). V lost 3 bases and J 2 bases, leaving 17 bases between the germline ends. This CDR3 is 16 amino acids long. Germline loops: CDR1 GTSNPN, CDR2 SVGIG (reference sequence). Here the CDR3 DNA reads TGTGCCTGGAGGTCCAGACGGACAATTGCTGGAAACACCATATATTTT. It translates to CAWRSRRTIAGNTIYF.

V is TRBV7-2 and J is TRBJ1-2, with no clear D. V was shortened by 1 base and J by 4 bases, with 13 bases between the two germline ends. Germline V gene lookup returns CDR1 SGHTA and CDR2 FQGNSA. The CDR3 extends over 15 amino acids. The CDR3 sequence is CASSLGHNGAYGYTF. In nucleotides, the CDR3 is TGTGCCAGCAGCTTAGGGCACAACGGAGCCTATGGCTACACCTTC.

The chain links TRBV29-1 to TRBJ2-7, with a possible D match to TRBD1 (7 bases). Germline lookup yields CDR1 SQVTM and CDR2 ANQGSEA. Trimming shortened V by 5 bases and J by 0 bases, and 20 bases separated the two germline ends. CDR3 size: 16 residues. The chain's CDR3 is CSVTVSGGTVSYEQYF. CDR3 coding DNA: TGCAGCGTTACCGTAAGTGGCGGGACAGTCTCCTACGAGCAGTACTTC.

The rearrangement uses TRBV2 and TRBJ1-1; perhaps TRBD1 as D (6 bases). The CDR3 runs to 16 residues. Looked up from germline, CDR1 is SNHLY and CDR2 is FYNNEI. Deletions cut 9 bases from V and 0 bases from J, with 20 bases between. This CDR3 is CARKRDTSLLNTEAFF. The DNA of the CDR3 is TGTGCCAGAAAGCGGGACACTTCGTTGTTGAACACTGAAGCTTTCTTT.

The chain has TRBV6-1 and TRBJ2-4; D unclear. The germline V gene encodes CDR1 MNHNS and CDR2 SASEGT. CDR3 length equals 18 residues. The V end lost 0 bases, the J end lost 6 bases, and 21 bases lay between the germline ends. CDR3 DNA sequence: TGTGCCAGCAGTGAAGCTCTATTTCCCGTAAAGACGGGAAACATTCAGTACTTC. Encoded protein: CASSEALFPVKTGNIQYF.

The chain couples TRBV5-6 to TRBJ2-7; D unclear. V was trimmed by 1 base and J by 0 bases, leaving 8 bases between them. The CDR3 consists of 14 residues. The germline CDR1 and CDR2 sequences are SGHDT and YYEEEE. This chain's CDR3 is CASSLYTNSYEQYF. The CDR3 coding sequence is TGTGCCAGCAGCTTGTACACCAACTCCTACGAGCAGTACTTC.

The V call is TRBV6-1, the J call TRBJ1-6; D remains ambiguous. Per the germline V gene, CDR1 is MNHNS and CDR2 is SASEGT. Trimming stripped 6 bases from V and 7 bases from J, with 13 bases between. The length of the CDR3 is 14 residues. The CDR3 loop reads CASRPETSNSPLHF. The DNA of the CDR3 is TGTGCCAGCAGGCCTGAGACATCCAATTCACCCCTCCACTTT.

V and J are TRBV10-2 and TRBJ1-4, with 11 bases identical to TRBD1. CDR3 length equals 18 residues. Germline lookup yields CDR1 WSHSY and CDR2 SAAADI. With 11 bases clipped from V and 4 bases from J, the junction kept 18 bases outside the gene matches. CDR3 coding DNA: TGCGCCTGGAAGGCCGGACAGGGGGCTTTTAGGGGTAATGAAAAACTGTTTTTT. Its protein is CAWKAGQGAFRGNEKLFF.

The chain has TRBV29-1 and TRBJ2-3; no clear D gene. The CDR3 loop spans 11 amino acids. Germline CDR1 is SQVTM and CDR2 is ANQGSEA. V lost 5 bases and J lost 1, with 4 bases in between. CDR3 nucleotide sequence: TGCAGCGTTATAGGCACAGATACGCAGTATTTT. Translated, it gives CSVIGTDTQYF.

This chain connects TRBV19 to TRBJ1-3; 7 bases align to TRBD1. The germline CDR1 and CDR2 sequences are LNHDA and SQIVND (reference sequence). With 7 bases clipped from V and 0 bases from J, the junction kept 9 bases outside the gene matches. This CDR3 spans 16 amino acids. This chain's CDR3 is CASKKPGTASGNTIYF. CDR3 coding DNA: TGTGCCAGTAAAAAGCCCGGGACAGCCTCTGGAAACACCATATATTTT.

As regards this clone: Other nucleotide sequences in the sample specify the same CDR3. This rearrangement joins TRBV6-5 to TRBJ1-1; unclear D gene. This CDR3 is 15 amino acids long. Trimming stripped 2 bases from V and 4 bases from J, with 14 bases between. The germline CDR1 and CDR2 sequences are MNHEY and SVGAGI. CDR3 protein: CASSYRLVRGTEAFF. Here the CDR3 DNA reads TGTGCCAGCAGTTACCGGCTGGTTCGGGGCACTGAAGCTTTCTTT.

CDR3: CASSRGLGGNTIYF. As DNA, the CDR3 is TGTGCCAGCTCCAGGGGGCTAGGTGGAAACACCATATATTTT. V usage is TRBV9 and J usage is TRBJ1-3, with TRBD1 identical over 8 bases. V lost 7 bases to trimming and J lost 3 bases; unmatched junction nucleotides: 6. The CDR3 loop spans 14 amino acids. Germline CDR1 is SGDLS and CDR2 is YYNGEE.

The chain combines TRBV28 with TRBJ2-5; the match to TRBD1 covers 10 bases. The CDR3 contains 15 residues. Germline V gives CDR1 MDHEN, CDR2 SYDVKM. V was clipped by 5 bases and J by 1 base; unmatched bases: 4. This CDR3 is CASSRTGGTQETQYF. CDR3 DNA sequence: TGTGCCAGCAGTCGGACAGGGGGGACCCAAGAGACCCAGTACTTC.